The 14 T cell receptor beta chains below come from one sample, sequenced in a study of T cells expressing NK-cell markers. TCRdb re-called the 5' RACE reads; one entry per CDR3 protein, DNA not given. This specimen shows approximately 150,000 distinct CDR3 sequences; the ten leading clones hold around 20%. Sequenced: blood T cells: a sorted CD56 or NKG2C T cell subset, CD4+ or CD8+ T cells, or bulk PBMC T cells (not recorded which). The receptors here all came from a woman between 18 and 70 years old in good health.

The V and J genes are TRBV2 and TRBJ2-3; the D call of TRBD2 rests on TCRdb alone, since no DNA is present to check it. The CDR3 contains 16 residues. Germline CDR1 is SNHLY and CDR2 is FYNNEI. The CDR3 loop reads CASSEIAGGVTDTQYF. Filled out from reference TRBV2 and TRBJ2-3, the complete variable domain reads EPEVTQTPSHQVTQMGQEVILRCVPISNHLYFYWYRQILGQKVEFLVSFYNNEISEKSEIFDDQFSVERPDGSNFTLKIRSTKLEDSAMYFCASSEIAGGVTDTQYFGPGTRLTVL.

The V and J genes are TRBV25-1 and TRBJ2-7; TCRdb names TRBD1, which stays unverified in the absence of DNA. The germline V gene encodes CDR1 MGHDK and CDR2 SYGVNS. The CDR3 runs 14 residues. CDR3 protein: CASRQTGQVGEQYF.

The V and J genes are TRBV5-1 and TRBJ1-1. Germline CDR1 and CDR2: SGHRS and YFSETQ. This CDR3 spans 14 amino acids. The CDR3: CASSFETRDTEAFF.

This chain connects TRBV20-1 to TRBJ2-5; TCRdb designates TRBD2, a call that cannot be tested without DNA. The CDR3 totals 17 residues. The germline CDR1 and CDR2 sequences are DFQATT and SNEGSKA (reference sequence). CDR3 amino acids: CSAQNWGGRAVQETQYF.

The chain uses TRBV6-1 and TRBJ2-2; lacking DNA, the TRBD1 call made by TCRdb goes unchecked. This CDR3 region has 14 residues. Germline CDR1 reads MNHNS; CDR2 reads SASEGT. The CDR3 loop reads CASAGGANTGELFF.

This rearrangement joins TRBV11-2 to TRBJ2-7; absent DNA, TCRdb's TRBD1 call cannot be checked. The CDR3 contains 14 residues. CDR1 is SGHAT and CDR2 is FQNNGV in the germline V gene. CDR3 sequence: CASSSGTGVGEQYF.

The chain links TRBV18 to TRBJ2-1; lacking DNA, the TRBD1 call made by TCRdb goes unchecked. This CDR3 is 13 amino acids long. CDR1 and CDR2 (germline): KGHSH, LQKENI. CDR3 protein: CASSPNRRERQFF.

The V gene is TRBV20-1, the J gene TRBJ2-5; with no DNA, the TCRdb D assignment of TRBD2 cannot be verified. CDR1 DFQATT and CDR2 SNEGSKA come from the germline V gene (reference sequence). This CDR3 contains 15 residues. This CDR3 reads CSARARRAFWETQYF.

This sequence joins TRBV18 and TRBJ2-5; TCRdb's assignment of TRBD1 cannot be checked, as there is no DNA. The CDR3 has 15 residues. Per the germline V gene, CDR1 is KGHSH and CDR2 is LQKENI. CDR3 sequence: CASSPFGQGGETQYF.

This chain uses TRBV5-1 with TRBJ2-5; the TRBD1 assignment by TCRdb is unverifiable without DNA. Germline V CDR1 and CDR2: SGHRS, YFSETQ. The CDR3 has 15 amino acids. This CDR3 is CASSATGEGEETQYF.

V and J are TRBV20-1 and TRBJ2-1; as DNA is missing, the TRBD2 call by TCRdb cannot be tested. The CDR3 totals 18 residues. The V gene's germline CDR1 is DFQATT and CDR2 SNEGSKA (reference sequence). CDR3 residues: CSARAPLLVRLSYNEQFF.

The chain combines TRBV10-3 with TRBJ2-3; no DNA is available, so the TRBD2 call from TCRdb remains unchecked. The CDR3 extends over 15 amino acids. The germline V gene has CDR1 ENHRY and CDR2 SYGVKD. CDR3 residues: CAISEDARGRRPQYF.

This chain links TRBV20-1 with TRBJ2-1; TCRdb designates TRBD1, a call that cannot be tested without DNA. The CDR3 extends over 17 amino acids. Germline assignment: CDR1 DFQATT and CDR2 SNEGSKA (reference sequence). CDR3: CSARDSSGVTSYNEQFF.

The J gene is TRBJ2-3, the V gene TRBV3-1; TCRdb's D gene call, TRBD2, goes unchecked for lack of DNA. This CDR3 has 18 residues. Germline V CDR1 and CDR2: LGHDT, YNNKEL (reference sequence). CDR3: CASSQDQGGGAGTDTQYF.